The sequence of this T cell receptor (beta chain) was determined in a study of monozygotic twins with inflammatory bowel disease. Concerning this clonotype: The antigen remains unidentified.

This CDR3 is built from 13 residues. The V gene's germline CDR1 is SGHRS and CDR2 YFSETQ. TCRdb reprocessed the 5' RACE reads and reports one entry per CDR3 protein, with no DNA. This sample's table has fewer than 350,000 distinct CDR3 sequences. General observations from the study: The co-twins with IBD showed lower TCRbeta diversity (inverse Simpson) than their healthy siblings.

This TCR derives from a human donor with ulcerative colitis or Crohn's disease, or a healthy co-twin of an affected twin (not recorded which). The chain has TRBV5-1 and TRBJ2-5. Sequencing input: blood. This CDR3 reads CASSWGAGETQYF. Filled out from reference TRBV5-1 and TRBJ2-5, the complete variable domain reads KAGVTQTPRYLIKTRGQQVTLSCSPISGHRSVSWYQQTPGQGLQFLFEYFSETQRNKGNFPGRFSGRQFSNSRSEMNVSTLELGDSALYLCASSWGAGETQYFGPGTRLLVL.